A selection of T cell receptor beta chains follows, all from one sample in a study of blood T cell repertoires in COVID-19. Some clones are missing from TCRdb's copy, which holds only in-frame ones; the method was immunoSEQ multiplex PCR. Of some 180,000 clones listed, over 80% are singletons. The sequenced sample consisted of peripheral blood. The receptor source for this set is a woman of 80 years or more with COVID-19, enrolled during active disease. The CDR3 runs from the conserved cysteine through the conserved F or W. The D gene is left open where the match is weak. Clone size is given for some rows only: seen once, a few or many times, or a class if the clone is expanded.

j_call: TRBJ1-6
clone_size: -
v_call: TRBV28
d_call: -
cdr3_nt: TGTGCCAGCAGTCCGTTCGCAGTGTTTTCACCCCTCCACTTT
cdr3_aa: CASSPFAVFSPLHF

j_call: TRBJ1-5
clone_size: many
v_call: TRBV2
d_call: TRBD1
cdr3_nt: TGTGCCAGCAGTGAAGGGCGACAGGGCGTCCAGCCCCAGCATTTT
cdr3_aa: CASSEGRQGVQPQHF

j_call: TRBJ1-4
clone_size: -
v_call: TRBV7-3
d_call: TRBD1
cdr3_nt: TGTGCCAGCAGCACATCGGGACAGGCCAATGAAAAACTGTTTTTT
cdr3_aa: CASSTSGQANEKLFF

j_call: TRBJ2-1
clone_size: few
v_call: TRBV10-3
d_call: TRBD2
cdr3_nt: TGTGCCATCAACCCTAGCGGGGAATACAATGAGCAGTTCTTC
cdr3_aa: CAINPSGEYNEQFF

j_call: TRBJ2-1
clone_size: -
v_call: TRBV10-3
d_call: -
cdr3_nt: TGTGCCATCAGGGGACTGTCGCACTCCTACAATGAGCAGTTCTTC
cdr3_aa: CAIRGLSHSYNEQFF

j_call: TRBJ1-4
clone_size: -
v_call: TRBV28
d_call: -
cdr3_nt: TGTGCCAGCAGTACACGGGGACACCGACCCGAAAAACTGTTTTTT
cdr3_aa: CASSTRGHRPEKLFF

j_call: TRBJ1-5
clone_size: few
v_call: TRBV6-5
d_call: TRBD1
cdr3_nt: TGTGCCAGCAGACCGGGACAGGGCCGCCAGCCCCAGCATTTT
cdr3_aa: CASRPGQGRQPQHF

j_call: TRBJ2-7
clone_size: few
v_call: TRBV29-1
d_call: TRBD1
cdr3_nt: TGCAGCGTGAGGACAGGAGCCGACTACGAGCAGTACTTC
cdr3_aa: CSVRTGADYEQYF

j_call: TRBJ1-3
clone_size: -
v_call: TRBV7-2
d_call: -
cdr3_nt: TGTGCCAGCAGCTTGACAGCCTCTGGAAACACCATATATTTT
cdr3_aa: CASSLTASGNTIYF

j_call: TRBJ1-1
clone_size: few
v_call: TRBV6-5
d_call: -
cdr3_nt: TGTGCCAGCAGATTTTTGGCAGGGAAGACTGAAGCTTTCTTT
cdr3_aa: CASRFLAGKTEAFF

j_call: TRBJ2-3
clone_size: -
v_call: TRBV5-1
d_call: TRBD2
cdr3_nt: TGCGCCAGCAGCTATGGGACTAGCGGGAGCAGAGCAGATACGCAGTATTTT
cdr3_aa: CASSYGTSGSRADTQYF

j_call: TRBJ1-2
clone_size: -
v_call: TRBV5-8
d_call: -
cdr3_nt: TGTGCCAGCAGCTTCTGGGGGGAAAGTAACTATGGCTACACCTTC
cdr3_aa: CASSFWGESNYGYTF

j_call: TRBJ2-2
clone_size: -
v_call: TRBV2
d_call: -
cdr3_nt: TGTGCCAGCACGCCGAGGGCAACGAACACCGGGGAGCTGTTTTTT
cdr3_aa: CASTPRATNTGELFF

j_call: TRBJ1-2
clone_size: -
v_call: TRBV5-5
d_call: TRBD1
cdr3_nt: TGTGCCAGCGCACTAGTACAGGGGAACTATGGCTACACCTTC
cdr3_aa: CASALVQGNYGYTF

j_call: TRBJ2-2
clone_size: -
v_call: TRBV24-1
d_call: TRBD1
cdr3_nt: TGTGCCACCAGTGGGACAGGGGAGTCCGGGGAGCTGTTTTTT
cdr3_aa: CATSGTGESGELFF

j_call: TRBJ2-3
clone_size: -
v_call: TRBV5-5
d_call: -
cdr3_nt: TGTGCCAGCAGCGGCGGGGACCGAATATCCACGAATTTT
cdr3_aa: CASSGGDRISTNF

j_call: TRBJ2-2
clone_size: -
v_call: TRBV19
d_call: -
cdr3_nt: TGTGCCAGTGGCTTCCAGGGTACGGGCGGGGAGCTGTTTTTT
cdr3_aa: CASGFQGTGGELFF

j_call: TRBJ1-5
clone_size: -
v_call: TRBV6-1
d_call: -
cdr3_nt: TGTGCCAGCAGTGAAGACAGGGTCAATCAGCCCCAGCATTTT
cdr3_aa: CASSEDRVNQPQHF

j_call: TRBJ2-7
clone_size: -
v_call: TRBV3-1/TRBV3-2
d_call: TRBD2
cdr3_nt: TGTGCCAGCAGCCCCAATTCCGGGGGCGGGAGGGCAGGCGAGCAGTACTTC
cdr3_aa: CASSPNSGGGRAGEQYF

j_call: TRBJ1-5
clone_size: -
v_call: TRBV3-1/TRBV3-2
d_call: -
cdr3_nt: TGTGCCAGCAGCTCGGACAGCGGCAATCAGCCCCAGCATTTT
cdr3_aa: CASSSDSGNQPQHF

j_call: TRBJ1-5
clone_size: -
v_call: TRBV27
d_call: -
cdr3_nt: TGTGCCAGCAGTTTATCGTCCAGGGTGGATGGCCAGCCCCAGCATTTT
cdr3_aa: CASSLSSRVDGQPQHF

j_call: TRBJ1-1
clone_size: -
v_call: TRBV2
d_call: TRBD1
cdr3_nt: TGTGCCAGCGAAACAGGGGGCACTGAAGCTTTCTTT
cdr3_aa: CASETGGTEAFF

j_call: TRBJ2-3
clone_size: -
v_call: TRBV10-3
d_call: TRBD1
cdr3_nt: TGTGCCATCAGTGATTTAGTGGGACAGGGCCCAGATACGCAGTATTTT
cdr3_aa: CAISDLVGQGPDTQYF

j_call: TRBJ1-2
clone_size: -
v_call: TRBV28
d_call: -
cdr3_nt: TGTGCCAGCCGGGGGTGGGCTAACTATGGCTACACCTTC
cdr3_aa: CASRGWANYGYTF

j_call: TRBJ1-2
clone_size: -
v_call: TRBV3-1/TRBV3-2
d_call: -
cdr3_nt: TGTGCCAGCAGCCAAGAAGAGAGTGGCTACACCTTC
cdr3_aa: CASSQEESGYTF

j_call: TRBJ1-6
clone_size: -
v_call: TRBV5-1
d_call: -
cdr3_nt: TGCGCCAGCAGCCCTTCTCCGCGGGTTGGAAATTCACCCCTCCACTTT
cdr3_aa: CASSPSPRVGNSPLHF

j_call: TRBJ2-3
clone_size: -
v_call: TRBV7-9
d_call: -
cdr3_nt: TGTGCCAGCAGCCGCCTAGCCACTAGCACAGATACGCAGTATTTT
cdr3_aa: CASSRLATSTDTQYF

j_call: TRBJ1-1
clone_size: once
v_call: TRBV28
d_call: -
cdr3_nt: TGTGCCAGCAGCTCTATTGCGGGGGCCCCGAACACTGAAGCTTTCTTT
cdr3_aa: CASSSIAGAPNTEAFF

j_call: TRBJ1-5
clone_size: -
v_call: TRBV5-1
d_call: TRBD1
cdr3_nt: TGCGCCAGCAGCTTGGAAGGACAGGGGGATCAGCCCCAGCATTTT
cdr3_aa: CASSLEGQGDQPQHF

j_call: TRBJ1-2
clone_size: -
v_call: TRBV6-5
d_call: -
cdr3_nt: TGTGCCAGCGCCTCTTCGGGGGTTGGCGGCTACACCTTC
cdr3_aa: CASASSGVGGYTF

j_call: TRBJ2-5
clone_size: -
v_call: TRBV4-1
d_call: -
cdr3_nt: TGCGCCAGCAGCCAAGCTGCCCCAGAACTAAGGGGGACCCAGTACTTC
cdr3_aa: CASSQAAPELRGTQYF